The source of this T cell receptor (beta chain) is a study of cytomegalovirus exposure and HLA in healthy donors. PCR used 60 Vbeta primers and 13 Jbeta primers. TCRdb's table, derived via immunoSEQ multiplex PCR, lists solely in-frame clones and lacks some. This sample has 70,000 to 90,000 clones, with about 72% found just once. Specimen: PBMCs. This TCR was sampled from a man in his forties or fifties in good health and CMV-seropositive.

The CDR3 region has the DNA TGTGCCAGCAGCCAAGGACTGTCTCCTGCCCAAGAGACCCAGTACTTC. This codes for CASSQGLSPAQETQYF. The rearrangement links TRBV6-6 to TRBJ2-5; weak D call: TRBD2 (5 bases). With 6 bases removed from V and 1 base from J, the gap between germline ends came to 18 bases. Per the germline V gene, CDR1 is MNHNY and CDR2 is SVGAGI (reference sequence). The CDR3 has 16 residues.